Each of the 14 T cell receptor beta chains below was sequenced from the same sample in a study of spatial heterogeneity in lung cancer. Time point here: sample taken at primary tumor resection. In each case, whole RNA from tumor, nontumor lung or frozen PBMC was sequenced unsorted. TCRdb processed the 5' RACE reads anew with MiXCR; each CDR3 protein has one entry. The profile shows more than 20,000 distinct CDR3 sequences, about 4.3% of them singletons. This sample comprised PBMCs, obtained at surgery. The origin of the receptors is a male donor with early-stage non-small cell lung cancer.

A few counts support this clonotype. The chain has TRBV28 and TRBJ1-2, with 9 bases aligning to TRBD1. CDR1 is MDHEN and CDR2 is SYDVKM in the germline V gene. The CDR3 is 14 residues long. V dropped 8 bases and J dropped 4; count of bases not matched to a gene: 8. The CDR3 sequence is CASLNTGGGYGYTF. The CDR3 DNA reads TGTGCCAGCCTTAACACAGGGGGCGGCTATGGCTACACCTTC.

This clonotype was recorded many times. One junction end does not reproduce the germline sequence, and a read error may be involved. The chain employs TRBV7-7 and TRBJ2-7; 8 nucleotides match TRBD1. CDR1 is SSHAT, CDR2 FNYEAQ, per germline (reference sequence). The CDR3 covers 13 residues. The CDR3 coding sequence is TGTGCTAGCAGCTTCGACAGGGGATACGAGCAGTACTTC. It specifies CASSFDRGYEQYF.

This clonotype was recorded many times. The CDR3 reads CASLVGVGLYNEQFF. CDR3 sequence (DNA): TGTGCCAGCTTAGTCGGGGTTGGGCTCTACAATGAGCAGTTCTTC. The rearrangement links TRBV28 to TRBJ2-1, with D possibly being TRBD2 (5 bases). Per the germline V gene, CDR1 is MDHEN and CDR2 is SYDVKM. The CDR3 is made up of 15 amino acids. V dropped 8 bases and J dropped 3 bases, with 17 bases sitting between them.

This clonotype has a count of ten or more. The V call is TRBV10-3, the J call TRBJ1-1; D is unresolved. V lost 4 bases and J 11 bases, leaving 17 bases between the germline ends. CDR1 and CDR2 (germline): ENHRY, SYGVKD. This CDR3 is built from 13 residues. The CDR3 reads CAISGAGTYGAFF. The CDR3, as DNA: TGTGCCATCAGTGGGGCGGGCACCTACGGGGCTTTCTTT.

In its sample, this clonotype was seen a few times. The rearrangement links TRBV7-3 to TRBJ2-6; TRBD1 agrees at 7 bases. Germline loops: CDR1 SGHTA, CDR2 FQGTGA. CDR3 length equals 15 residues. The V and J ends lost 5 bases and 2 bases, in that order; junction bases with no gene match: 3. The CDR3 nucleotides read TGTGCCAGCAGCCTAGACAGGGCTGGGGCCAACGTCCTGACTTTC. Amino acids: CASSLDRAGANVLTF.

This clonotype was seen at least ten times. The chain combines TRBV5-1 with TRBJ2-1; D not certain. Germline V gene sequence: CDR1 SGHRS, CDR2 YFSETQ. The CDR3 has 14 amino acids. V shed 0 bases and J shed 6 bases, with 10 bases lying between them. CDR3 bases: TGCGCCAGCAGCTTGGCGTCGCAGGCCAATGAGCAGTTCTTC. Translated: CASSLASQANEQFF.

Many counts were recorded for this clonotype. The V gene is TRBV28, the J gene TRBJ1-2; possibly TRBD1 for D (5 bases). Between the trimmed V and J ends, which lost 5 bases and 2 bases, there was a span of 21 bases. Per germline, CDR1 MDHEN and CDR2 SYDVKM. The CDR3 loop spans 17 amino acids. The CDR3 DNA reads TGTGCCAGCAGTCCCCCCGGGAGTCTCGAGGGGAACTATGGCTACACCTTC. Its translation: CASSPPGSLEGNYGYTF.

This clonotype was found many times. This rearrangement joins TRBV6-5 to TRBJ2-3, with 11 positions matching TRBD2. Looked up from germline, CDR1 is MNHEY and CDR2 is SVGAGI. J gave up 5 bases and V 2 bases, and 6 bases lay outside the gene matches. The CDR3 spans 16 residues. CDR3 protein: CASSYASGRRGDTQYF. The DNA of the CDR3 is TGTGCCAGCAGTTACGCTAGCGGGAGGAGGGGAGATACGCAGTATTTT.

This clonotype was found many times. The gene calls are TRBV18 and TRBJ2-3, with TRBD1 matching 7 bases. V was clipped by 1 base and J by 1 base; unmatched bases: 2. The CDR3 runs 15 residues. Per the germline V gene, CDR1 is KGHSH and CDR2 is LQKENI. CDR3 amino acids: CASSPQGARTDTQYF. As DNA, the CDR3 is TGTGCCAGCTCACCACAGGGGGCGCGCACAGATACGCAGTATTTT.

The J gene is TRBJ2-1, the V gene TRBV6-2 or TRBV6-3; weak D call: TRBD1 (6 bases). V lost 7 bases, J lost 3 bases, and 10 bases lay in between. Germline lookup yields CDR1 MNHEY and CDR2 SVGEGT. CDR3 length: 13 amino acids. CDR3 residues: CASNAGDYNEQFF. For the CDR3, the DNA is TGTGCCAGCAATGCAGGGGACTACAATGAGCAGTTCTTC.

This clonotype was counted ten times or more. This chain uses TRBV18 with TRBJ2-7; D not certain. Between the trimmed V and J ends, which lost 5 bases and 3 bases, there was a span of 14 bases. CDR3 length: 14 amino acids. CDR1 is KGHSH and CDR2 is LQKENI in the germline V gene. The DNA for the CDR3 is TGTGCCAGCTCAGAAACCGAGACCGACTACGAGCAGTACTTC. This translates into CASSETETDYEQYF.

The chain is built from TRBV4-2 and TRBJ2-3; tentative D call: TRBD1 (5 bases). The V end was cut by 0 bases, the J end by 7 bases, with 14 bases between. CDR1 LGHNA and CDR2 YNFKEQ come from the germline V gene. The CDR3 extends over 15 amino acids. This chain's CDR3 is CASSQEGQVYHTQYF. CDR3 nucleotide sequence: TGTGCCAGCAGCCAAGAGGGGCAGGTGTATCATACGCAGTATTTT.

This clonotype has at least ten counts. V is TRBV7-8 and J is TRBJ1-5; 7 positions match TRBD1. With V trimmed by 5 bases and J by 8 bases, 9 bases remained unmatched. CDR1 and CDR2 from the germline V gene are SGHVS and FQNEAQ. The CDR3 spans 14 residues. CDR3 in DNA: TGTGCCAGCAGCCGTCAGGGGGGCAGTGAGCCCCAGCATTTT. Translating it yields CASSRQGGSEPQHF.

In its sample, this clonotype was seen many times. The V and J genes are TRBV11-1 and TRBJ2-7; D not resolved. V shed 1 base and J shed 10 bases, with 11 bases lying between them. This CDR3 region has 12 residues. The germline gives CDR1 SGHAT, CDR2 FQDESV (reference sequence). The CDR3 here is CASSLGGDSQYF. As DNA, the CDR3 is TGTGCCAGCAGCTTAGGTGGGGATTCCCAGTACTTC.